The clone carrying this T cell receptor (beta chain) was detected ten times or more. This entry comes from a study of T cells in Graves' hyperthyroidism and ophthalmopathy. CDR1 is SGHNT, CDR2 YENEEA, per germline. The CDR3 length is 14 residues. V shed 5 bases and J shed 5 bases, with 15 bases lying between them. In making diagnoses, clinical symptoms, serum thyroxine and TRAb, thyroid ultrasound and orbital computed tomography were all used. An approximately 10 ml volume of fresh peripheral blood provided the PBMCs. Researchers took RNA transcripts and amplified the TCR beta CDR3 regions from them. First-round RT-PCR of the TCR CDR3 relied on the HTBI primer set. TCRdb fed the multiplex PCR reads into MiXCR, producing one record per CDR3 protein. The top ten hold around 32% of the sample, which has more than 500,000 distinct CDR3 sequences, 15% to 20% seen once.

The chain joins TRBV11-3 to TRBJ2-5; TRBD2 might be the D (6 bases). The receptor comes from a woman aged 25-40 years with Graves' ophthalmopathy. The specimen sequenced was blood. The CDR3 region is CASSLGTPDETQYF. In DNA form, the CDR3 reads TGTGCCAGCAGCCTTGGGACTCCGGATGAGACCCAGTACTTC.